This T cell receptor (beta chain) was identified in a study of shared clonotypes between healthy human individuals. General study points: It was anticipated that sequencing depth would influence how many clonotypes donors shared.

Ten immunoSEQ deep assay plates served to sequence unsorted PBMC DNA. Some clones are missing from TCRdb's copy, which holds only in-frame ones; the method was immunoSEQ multiplex PCR. The table records 400,000 to 600,000 clones, about 80% of them present only once. Trimming removed 8 bases from V and 2 bases from J, with 11 bases in between. Germline loops: CDR1 SEHNR, CDR2 FQNEAQ (reference sequence). The CDR3 is made up of 13 amino acids. About this clone: What it recognizes is unknown.

Donors were healthy HIV-negative adults without recently reported acute infections or vaccinations. The chain employs TRBV7-9 and TRBJ2-3, with a tentative D call TRBD2 (6 bases). The sequencing sample was made of PBMCs. The TCR originated in a woman aged 40 to 50 in good health. Some clones in this sample may be carry-over from other donors' samples. CDR3 loop: CASGGATTDTQYF. In DNA form, the CDR3 reads TGTGCCAGCGGAGGGGCTACCACAGATACGCAGTATTTT.